This entry describes one TCR beta chain. The CDR3 consists of 14 residues. Trimming took 5 bases from V and 1 from J; bases not matched to a gene: 8. Germline CDR1 and CDR2: SQVTM and ANQGSEA. These data originate in a study of blood T cells in healthy people across ages. Sample-barcoded 5' priming and a J-beta primer mix drove a second PCR of about 7 to 12 cycles. Using its own MiXCR run on the 5' RACE reads, TCRdb lists one record per CDR3 protein. The repertoire has over 1.5 million distinct CDR3 sequences, about 49% of them found once; the top ten carry roughly 2.1%. This TCR derives from a woman between 35 and 50 years old in good health. This chain uses TRBV29-1 with TRBJ2-7, with 7 bases matching TRBD2. Sequencing input: blood. CDR3 region: CSVSTREASYEQYF. The CDR3 DNA is TGCAGCGTTTCGACTCGGGAGGCTTCCTACGAGCAGTACTTC.